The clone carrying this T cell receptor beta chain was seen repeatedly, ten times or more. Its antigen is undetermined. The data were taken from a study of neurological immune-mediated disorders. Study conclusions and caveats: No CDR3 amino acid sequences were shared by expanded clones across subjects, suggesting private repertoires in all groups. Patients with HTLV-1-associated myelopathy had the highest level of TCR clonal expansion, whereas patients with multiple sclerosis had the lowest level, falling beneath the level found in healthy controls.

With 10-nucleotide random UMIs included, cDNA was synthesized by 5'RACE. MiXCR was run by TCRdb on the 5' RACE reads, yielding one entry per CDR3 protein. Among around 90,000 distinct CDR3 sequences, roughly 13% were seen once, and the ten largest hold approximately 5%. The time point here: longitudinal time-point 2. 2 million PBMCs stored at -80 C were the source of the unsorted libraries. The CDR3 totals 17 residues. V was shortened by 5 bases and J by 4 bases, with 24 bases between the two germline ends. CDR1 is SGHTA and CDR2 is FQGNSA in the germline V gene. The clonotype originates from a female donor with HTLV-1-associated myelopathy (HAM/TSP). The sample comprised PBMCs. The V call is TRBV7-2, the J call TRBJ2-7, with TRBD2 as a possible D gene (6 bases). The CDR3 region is CASSRSGWGGEAYEQYF. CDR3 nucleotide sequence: TGTGCCAGCAGCCGATCCGGTTGGGGCGGGGAGGCGTACGAGCAGTACTTC.